This T cell receptor beta chain derives from a study of CD8+CD57+ T cells in acquired aplastic anemia. Study information: Recorded DNA amounts for sorted CD4+ and CD8+ cells had an average of around 3 ug.

Genomic DNA constituted the template upon which TCR beta VDJ and CDR3 profiling was performed. TCRdb reprocessed the reads via MiXCR and lists one record per CDR3 protein. The sample gives fewer than 300,000 distinct CDR3 sequences, 82% of which show up once; roughly 42% is in the top ten. A note on this clonotype: Its antigen is not known.

Overall study results and limits: Patients and controls had in common 25 to 35 CD8+ CDR3 sequences.

Patients selected for sequencing had displayed CD8+CD57+ cell expansion by flow cytometry. Severe acquired aplastic anemia was the diagnosis recorded for all patients. The study sampled blood from patients who had received no therapy. CDR1 is MGHRA and CDR2 is YSYEKL in the germline V gene. The CDR3 is 14 residues long. V was clipped by 5 bases and J by 2 bases, with 13 bases between them. This chain joins TRBV4-1 and TRBJ2-7; TRBD1 might be the D (5 bases). This receptor was obtained from a human donor with aplastic anemia. Sequenced material: sorted CD4+, CD8+, or CD8+CD57+ T cells (not recorded which) from PBMCs. CDR3 bases: TGCGCCAGCAGCGGGGCCCTGCCGCCCTACGAGCAGTACTTC. Its translation: CASSGALPPYEQYF.